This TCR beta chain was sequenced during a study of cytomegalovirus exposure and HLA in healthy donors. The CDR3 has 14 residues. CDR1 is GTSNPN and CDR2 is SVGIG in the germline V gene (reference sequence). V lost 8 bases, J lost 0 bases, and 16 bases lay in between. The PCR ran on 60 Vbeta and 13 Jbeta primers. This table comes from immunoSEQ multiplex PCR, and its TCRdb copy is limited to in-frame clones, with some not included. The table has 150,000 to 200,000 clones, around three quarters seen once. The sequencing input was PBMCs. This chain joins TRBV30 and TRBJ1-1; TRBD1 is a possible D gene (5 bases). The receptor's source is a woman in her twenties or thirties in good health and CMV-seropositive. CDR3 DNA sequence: TGTGCCCGGGGAGGTCGGGGGGTGAACACTGAAGCTTTCTTT. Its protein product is CARGGRGVNTEAFF.